This entry is about one TCR beta chain. Its antigen remains unidentified. This may be a read error, as it is one base from a much larger clone. This sample was taken from a study of tumor and adjacent non-tumor tissue in lung cancer. Background on the study: Stage I to III disease affected approximately 11 men and roughly 5 women aged about 31 to 80.

A modified ARM-PCR protocol with three rounds of nested PCR amplified TCRbeta. MiXCR was run by TCRdb on the multiplex PCR reads, yielding one entry per CDR3 protein. The sample comprises about 75,000 distinct CDR3 sequences, more than 60% of which are singletons, and approximately 12% rests with the top ten. No cell sorting was done before RNA was extracted from the tissue. The study's findings and limits: Tumor repertoires had a smaller top 100 clone share than normal lung. Tumor TCR diversity, when higher, was linked to shorter survival.

The CDR3 runs to 18 residues. Germline loops: CDR1 SEHNR, CDR2 FQNEAQ (reference sequence). V shed 4 bases, J shed 5 bases, and the junction held 12 bases outside the gene matches. The chain employs TRBV7-9 and TRBJ2-1; 12 bases agree with TRBD2. This TCR was sampled from a woman in her 50s with non-small cell lung cancer. Sequenced input: lung tumor tissue. The DNA of the CDR3 is TGTGCCAGCAGCTACGAATCAGGACTAGCGGGGACGGACAATGAGCAGTTCTTC. It is translated as CASSYESGLAGTDNEQFF.